A single sample is the source of the 32 T cell receptor beta chains below, sequenced in a study of blood T cell repertoires in COVID-19. The protocol was immunoSEQ multiplex PCR, while the TCRdb copy is restricted to in-frame clones and leaves out a portion. Of roughly 150,000 clones detected, more than 85% appear once; the ten largest clones hold about 2.9%. Sequenced material: peripheral blood. These receptor sequences come from a man aged 55 to 70 with active or convalescent COVID-19.

This clone has just a few counts. This sequence joins TRBV9 and TRBJ2-1, with 10 bases fitting TRBD2. The ends lost 3 bases at V and 7 bases at J; junction bases unmatched: 4. Germline V lookup: CDR1 SGDLS, CDR2 YYNGEE. CDR3 length: 14 residues. CDR3 coding DNA: TGTGCCAGCAGCGCGCCACTAGCGGGGAATGAGCAGTTCTTC. Protein sequence: CASSAPLAGNEQFF.

V usage is TRBV2 and J usage is TRBJ2-2; D might be TRBD2 (6 bases). Between the trimmed V and J ends, which lost 6 bases and 6 bases, there was a span of 8 bases. CDR3 length: 12 residues. The germline CDR1 and CDR2 sequences are SNHLY and FYNNEI. CDR3 sequence reads: CASSWGAGELFF. Here the CDR3 DNA reads TGTGCCAGCAGCTGGGGGGCCGGGGAGCTGTTTTTT. Filled out from reference TRBV2 and TRBJ2-2, the complete variable domain reads EPEVTQTPSHQVTQMGQEVILRCVPISNHLYFYWYRQILGQKVEFLVSFYNNEISEKSEIFDDQFSVERPDGSNFTLKIRSTKLEDSAMYFCASSWGAGELFFGEGSRLTVL.

The chain links TRBV2 to TRBJ2-3; TRBD2 aligns across 9 bases. The CDR3 runs to 15 residues. V was clipped by 5 bases and J by 2 bases; unmatched bases: 5. Germline values: CDR1 SNHLY, CDR2 FYNNEI. The CDR3 DNA follows: TGTGCCAGCAGTCCTAGCGGGACTTCCACAGATACGCAGTATTTT. Amino acid sequence: CASSPSGTSTDTQYF. The whole variable domain, remainder taken from reference TRBV2 and TRBJ2-3, is EPEVTQTPSHQVTQMGQEVILRCVPISNHLYFYWYRQILGQKVEFLVSFYNNEISEKSEIFDDQFSVERPDGSNFTLKIRSTKLEDSAMYFCASSPSGTSTDTQYFGPGTRLTVL.

The chain couples TRBV29-1 to TRBJ1-2; unclear D gene. Per germline, CDR1 SQVTM and CDR2 ANQGSEA. Trimming pared 1 base from V and 1 base from J, leaving 7 bases between. The CDR3 extends over 13 amino acids. Here the CDR3 DNA reads TGCAGCGTTGAAGCGTCCCTTAACTATGGCTACACCTTC. Protein: CSVEASLNYGYTF.

The CDR3 DNA reads TGTGCCAGCAGCCCCCCCGGACAGTGGAGTGAAGCTTTCTTT. Translating it yields CASSPPGQWSEAFF. V and J are TRBV3-1 (or the pseudogene TRBV3-2) and TRBJ1-1; perhaps TRBD1 as D (6 bases). Per germline, CDR1 LGHDT and CDR2 YNNKEL (reference sequence). This CDR3 is built from 14 residues. With 4 bases removed from V and 7 bases from J, the gap between germline ends came to 16 bases.

This chain uses TRBV29-1 with TRBJ2-1; 15 bases map to TRBD2. Trimming at V came to 6 bases and at J to 1 base, leaving 7 bases not matched to a gene. Per germline, CDR1 SQVTM and CDR2 ANQGSEA. The CDR3 has 17 residues. The CDR3: CSVDGLAGGTSYNEQFF. The CDR3 nucleotides read TGCAGCGTCGATGGACTAGCGGGAGGGACGTCCTACAATGAGCAGTTCTTC.

The chain joins TRBV9 to TRBJ2-5, with unresolved D. Germline CDR1 SGDLS, CDR2 YYNGEE. The length of the CDR3 is 14 residues. Trimming took 0 bases from V and 2 from J, leaving 8 bases between them. As DNA, the CDR3 is TGTGCCAGCAGCGTAGTTGGGCAGCAAGAGACCCAGTACTTC. This codes for CASSVVGQQETQYF. Full variable domain (outside the CDR3, taken from reference TRBV9 and TRBJ2-5): DSGVTQTPKHLITATGQRVTLRCSPRSGDLSVYWYQQSLDQGLQFLIQYYNGEERAKGNILERFSAQQFPDLHSELNLSSLELGDSALYFCASSVVGQQETQYFGPGTRLLVL.

The CDR3 DNA is TGTGCCAGCAGCTCTACAGGAGAGACCCAGTACTTC. Residues: CASSSTGETQYF. This chain uses TRBV7-2 with TRBJ2-5; tentative D call: TRBD1 (5 bases). CDR3 length: 12 residues. Germline loops: CDR1 SGHTA, CDR2 FQGNSA. The V and J ends lost 4 bases and 4 bases respectively, with 7 bases between them.

V usage is TRBV4-2 and J usage is TRBJ2-7; TRBD2 might be the D (7 bases). The CDR3 is 13 amino acids. The germline CDR1 and CDR2 sequences are LGHNA and YNFKEQ. V gave up 4 bases and J gave up 4 bases, with 11 bases separating them. CDR3 nucleotide sequence: TGTGCCAGCAGCCCTGGGAGGGGGTACGAGCAGTACTTC. Its translation is CASSPGRGYEQYF.

V and J are TRBV27 and TRBJ1-1; 10 bases match TRBD1. CDR1 and CDR2 from the germline V gene are MNHEY and SMNVEV (reference sequence). V lost 5 bases and J lost 2; bases outside the gene matches: 5. The CDR3 length is 15 residues. CDR3: CASSTGTGANTEAFF. CDR3 bases: TGTGCCAGCAGTACCGGGACAGGGGCAAACACTGAAGCTTTCTTT.

This clone was seen just once. The rearrangement links TRBV24-1 to TRBJ2-1; no clear D. CDR3 length: 16 amino acids. The V end lost 4 bases, the J end lost 0 bases, and 12 bases lay between the germline ends. CDR1 is KGHDR, CDR2 SFDVKD, per germline. This CDR3 reads CATSDPGPSSYNEQFF. Written as DNA, the CDR3 is TGTGCCACCAGTGACCCCGGTCCGAGCTCCTACAATGAGCAGTTCTTC.

This clone was detected once. The chain is built from TRBV27 and TRBJ2-7; 7 nucleotides line up with TRBD2. CDR1 is MNHEY and CDR2 is SMNVEV in the germline V gene (reference sequence). After removal of 10 bases from V and 0 bases from J, the junction contained 6 bases not matched to a gene. The length of the CDR3 is 13 residues. The CDR3, as DNA: TGTGCCACCTGGACTAGTAGCTCCTACGAGCAGTACTTC. This sequence encodes CATWTSSSYEQYF.

The chain is built from TRBV4-1 and TRBJ2-2; 12 bases are shared with TRBD1. The germline CDR1 and CDR2 sequences are MGHRA and YSYEKL. The length of the CDR3 is 19 residues. J gave up 7 bases and V 1 base, and 13 bases lay outside the gene matches. CDR3 coding DNA: TGCGCCAGCAGCCAAGTTCTCCCGGGACAGGGGGCGAGAGACGGGGAGCTGTTTTTT. Amino acids: CASSQVLPGQGARDGELFF.

This chain joins TRBV28 and TRBJ1-4, with 9 bases matching TRBD1. Looked up from germline, CDR1 is MDHEN and CDR2 is SYDVKM. J gave up 3 bases and V 5 bases, and 10 bases lay outside the gene matches. The CDR3 is 17 residues long. The CDR3 region is CASSDPGQGIANEKLFF. The CDR3 DNA reads TGTGCCAGCAGTGATCCGGGACAGGGTATAGCTAATGAAAAACTGTTTTTT.

CDR3 nucleotide sequence: TGTGCCAGCAGCGTAGCTTCTCAGACGGCCGGGGGCTACACCTTC. Translated, it gives CASSVASQTAGGYTF. The genes are TRBV9 and TRBJ1-2; no reliable D call. CDR1 and CDR2 (germline): SGDLS, YYNGEE. The CDR3 extends over 15 amino acids. V was pared by 0 bases and J by 8 bases, with 17 bases between.

This chain connects TRBV6-5 to TRBJ1-2; TRBD1 aligns across 7 bases. The V gene's germline CDR1 is MNHEY and CDR2 SVGAGI. With 6 bases clipped from V and 8 bases from J, the junction kept 9 bases outside the gene matches. The CDR3 spans 13 residues. DNA for the CDR3: TGTGCCAGCAGCCTCGACAGGGCGAAGGGCTACACCTTC. Amino acids: CASSLDRAKGYTF.

This clone was detected once. The chain recombines TRBV7-2 with TRBJ1-1; 7 positions match TRBD1. Germline-derived CDR1 and CDR2 are SGHTA and FQGNSA. The CDR3 extends over 14 amino acids. V trimming: 6 bases; J trimming: 1 base; junction bases outside the gene matches: 5. The CDR3: CASSRDRQNTEAFF. For the CDR3, the DNA is TGTGCCAGCAGTAGGGACAGACAGAACACTGAAGCTTTCTTT.

V is TRBV28 and J is TRBJ2-5; D not resolved. V was trimmed by 5 bases and J by 2 bases, leaving 6 bases between them. Germline CDR1 reads MDHEN; CDR2 reads SYDVKM. This CDR3 has 12 residues. The CDR3 region is CASSQLQETQYF. CDR3 sequence (DNA): TGTGCCAGCAGTCAGTTACAAGAGACCCAGTACTTC.

This sequence joins TRBV24-1 and TRBJ2-3, with 8 nucleotides matching TRBD1. The CDR3 totals 17 residues. CDR1 and CDR2 (germline): KGHDR, SFDVKD. Trimming took 4 bases from V and 0 from J; bases not matched to a gene: 8. In nucleotides, the CDR3 is TGTGCCACCAGTGAGCACCCGGGACAGGACAGCACAGATACGCAGTATTTT. Translation gives CATSEHPGQDSTDTQYF.

The J gene is TRBJ1-1, the V gene TRBV6-2 or TRBV6-3; D may be TRBD1 (5 bases). CDR1 MNHEY and CDR2 SVGEGT come from the germline V gene. V was pared by 6 bases and J by 5 bases, with 13 bases between. The CDR3 is made up of 13 amino acids. DNA of the CDR3: TGTGCCAGCAGCACAGGCTTGATAACTGAAGCTTTCTTT. Its protein product is CASSTGLITEAFF.

V and J are TRBV7-3 and TRBJ1-1, with D uncertain. Germline V lookup: CDR1 SGHTA, CDR2 FQGTGA. This CDR3 region has 13 residues. The ends were cut back, 3 bases at V and 0 bases at J, with 5 bases in the middle. CDR3: CASSFDMNTEAFF. In DNA, the CDR3 is TGTGCCAGCAGCTTCGACATGAACACTGAAGCTTTCTTT.

The gene calls are TRBV7-3 and TRBJ1-2; 8 positions agree with TRBD1. Germline V gene data show CDR1 as SGHTA and CDR2 as FQGTGA. The CDR3 consists of 13 residues. V lost 2 bases, J lost 6 bases, and 2 bases stayed unmatched. Here the CDR3 DNA reads TGTGCCAGCAGCTTAGCAGGGGGCGATGGCTACACCTTC. This gives the protein CASSLAGGDGYTF.

This rearrangement joins TRBV6-5 to TRBJ1-2; 8 positions match TRBD1. The CDR3 is 14 amino acids. Trimming at V came to 2 bases and at J to 8 bases, leaving 7 bases not matched to a gene. CDR1 and CDR2 (germline): MNHEY, SVGAGI. CDR3 loop: CASSYPTGDSGYTF. The DNA for the CDR3 is TGTGCCAGCAGTTACCCGACAGGGGACAGCGGCTACACCTTC.

The gene calls are TRBV19 and TRBJ2-5, with 9 bases fitting TRBD1. The V gene end was trimmed by 3 bases and the J gene end by 4 bases; junction bases not matched to a gene: 3. CDR1 and CDR2 (germline): LNHDA, SQIVND (reference sequence). The CDR3 spans 14 residues. Written as DNA, the CDR3 is TGTGCCAGTAGTATTACAGGGGGCGGAGAGACCCAGTACTTC. Amino acids: CASSITGGGETQYF.

The rearrangement joins TRBV15 to TRBJ1-1; 8 bases are shared with TRBD1. V shed 5 bases and J 0 bases; nucleotides not matched to a gene: 5. The CDR3 loop spans 15 amino acids. Germline V gene sequence: CDR1 LNHNV, CDR2 YYDKDF (reference sequence). The DNA of the CDR3 is TGTGCCACCAGCGGGGGACAGGCCATGAACACTGAAGCTTTCTTT. This sequence encodes CATSGGQAMNTEAFF.

V and J are TRBV27 and TRBJ2-5, with 15 nucleotides matching TRBD2. CDR3 length: 18 amino acids. CDR1 MNHEY and CDR2 SMNVEV come from the germline V gene (reference sequence). The V and J ends lost 5 bases and 4 bases, in that order; junction bases with no gene match: 11. The CDR3, as DNA: TGTGCCAGCAGTCTTGGGACTAGCGGGAGGCTTGGGCGAGAGACCCAGTACTTC. It translates to CASSLGTSGRLGRETQYF.

The chain couples TRBV5-5 to TRBJ1-2, with a weak D call TRBD1 (6 bases). Germline CDR1 is SGHKS and CDR2 is YYEKEE (reference sequence). The CDR3 runs to 14 residues. Trimming cost V 0 bases and J 0 bases, with 6 bases left between them. The CDR3 DNA sequence: TGTGCCAGCAGCTTGGGACAGGCTAACTATGGCTACACCTTC. It codes for CASSLGQANYGYTF. The variable domain in full, with the rest retrieved from reference TRBV5-5 and TRBJ1-2, is DAGVTQSPTHLIKTRGQQVTLRCSPISGHKSVSWYQQVLGQGPQFIFQYYEKEERGRGNFPDRFSARQFPNYSSELNVNALLLGDSALYLCASSLGQANYGYTFGSGTRLTVV.

The chain recombines TRBV11-2 with TRBJ2-1; 13 nucleotides match TRBD2. CDR1 and CDR2 from the germline V gene are SGHAT and FQNNGV. Germline trimming cut 5 bases from V and 8 bases from J; bases unmatched to any gene: 9. This CDR3 region has 16 residues. CDR3 nucleotides: TGTGCCAGCAGCACCCGGACTAGCGGGAGCATCGATGAGCAGTTCTTC. Its translation: CASSTRTSGSIDEQFF.

This chain uses TRBV2 with TRBJ1-1; D is unclear. Trimming took 7 bases from V and 5 from J, leaving 14 bases between them. The germline CDR1 and CDR2 sequences are SNHLY and FYNNEI. This CDR3 has 13 amino acids. The CDR3 nucleotides are TGTGCCAGCATCAGAGAGGGTGGGACTGAAGCTTTCTTT. This encodes CASIREGGTEAFF.

V usage is TRBV28 and J usage is TRBJ2-1; 9 bases map to TRBD1. The length of the CDR3 is 15 residues. Germline V gene data show CDR1 as MDHEN and CDR2 as SYDVKM. With V trimmed by 6 bases and J by 3 bases, 6 bases remained unmatched. CDR3 in DNA: TGTGCCAGCAGGCTCCGGGACAGGGACTACAATGAGCAGTTCTTC. It codes for CASRLRDRDYNEQFF.

The genes are TRBV5-3 and TRBJ2-7, with D hard to call. TRBV5-3 is marked as an open reading frame, function uncertain. There are 17 residues in the CDR3. V lost 1 base and J lost 2, with 19 bases in between. This CDR3 reads CARSLWPSAGQTYEQYF. CDR3 DNA sequence: TGTGCCAGAAGCTTGTGGCCCTCGGCAGGTCAGACCTACGAGCAGTACTTC.

This CDR3 reads CASGTGSRETQYF. DNA of the CDR3: TGTGCCAGCGGGACAGGGTCTAGGGAGACCCAGTACTTC. The rearrangement joins TRBV7-9 to TRBJ2-5, with 9 nucleotides matching TRBD1. The CDR3 covers 13 residues. The V and J ends lost 8 bases and 5 bases, in that order; junction bases with no gene match: 6. Germline CDR1 is SEHNR and CDR2 is FQNEAQ (reference sequence).